This T cell receptor (beta chain) originates from a study of regulatory dendritic cells for organ transplantation. Study results and caveats: Memory CD8+ T cells were the most oligoclonal; naive cells were highly diverse. Regulatory dendritic cells appeared to expand memory CD8+ clones less than mature ones. Between individuals, the alloreactive memory CD8+ T cell pool differed considerably.

Using immunoSEQ multiplex PCR, the repertoire was profiled, and TCRdb retains in-frame clones only, with some absent. Among approximately 11,000 clones listed, 65% to 80% were seen once. V lost 2 bases to trimming and J lost 5 bases, with 17 bases between them. CDR3 length: 16 amino acids. Germline CDR1 SGHNT, CDR2 YYREEE (reference sequence). As concerns this clone: Its antigen is still unknown.

Sorted T cells were CFSE-labeled and cultured 4 to 5 days with allogeneic regulatory or mature dendritic cells at 1:10. Naive CD45RA+ and memory CD45RO+ CD4+ or CD8+ T cells were FACS-sorted. V is TRBV5-4 and J is TRBJ2-1, with a possible D match to TRBD2 (6 bases). Sample: memory CD4+ T cells from blood cultured with regulatory dendritic cells. Subset here: CD45RO+ memory T cells. This clonotype originated in a human donor in good health. The CDR3 region has the DNA TGTGCCAGCAGCTTTGGGGGGAACATCCTTAACAATGAGCAGTTCTTC. Its protein product is CASSFGGNILNNEQFF.